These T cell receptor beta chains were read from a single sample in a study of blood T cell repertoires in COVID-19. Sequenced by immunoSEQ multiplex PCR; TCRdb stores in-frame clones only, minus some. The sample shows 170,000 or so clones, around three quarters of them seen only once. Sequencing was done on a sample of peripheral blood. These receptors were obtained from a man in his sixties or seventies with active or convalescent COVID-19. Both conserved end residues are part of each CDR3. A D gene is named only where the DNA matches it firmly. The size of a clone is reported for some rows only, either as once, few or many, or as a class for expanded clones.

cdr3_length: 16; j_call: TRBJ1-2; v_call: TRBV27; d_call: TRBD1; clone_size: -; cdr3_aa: CASSSTGDRWWGGYTF; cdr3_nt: TGTGCCAGCAGTTCCACGGGGGACAGGTGGTGGGGTGGCTACACCTTC
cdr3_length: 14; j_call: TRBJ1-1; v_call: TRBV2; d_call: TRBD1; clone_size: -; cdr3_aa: CASSERTGTPEAFF; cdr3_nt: TGTGCCAGCAGTGAGAGGACAGGGACGCCTGAAGCTTTCTTT
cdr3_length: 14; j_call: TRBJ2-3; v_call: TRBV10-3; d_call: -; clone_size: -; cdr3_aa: CAISEGSGTDTQYF; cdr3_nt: TGTGCCATCAGTGAGGGTAGCGGCACAGATACGCAGTATTTT
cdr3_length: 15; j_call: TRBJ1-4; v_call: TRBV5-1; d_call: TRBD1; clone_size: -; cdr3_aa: CASSLGNRGGEKLFF; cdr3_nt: TGCGCCAGCAGCTTGGGAAACAGGGGAGGAGAAAAACTGTTTTTT
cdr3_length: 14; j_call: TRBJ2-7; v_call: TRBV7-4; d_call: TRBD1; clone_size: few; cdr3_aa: CASGAGQGSYEQYF; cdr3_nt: TGTGCCAGCGGCGCGGGACAGGGGTCTTACGAGCAGTACTTC
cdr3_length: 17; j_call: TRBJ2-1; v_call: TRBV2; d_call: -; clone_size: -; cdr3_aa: CASTSTGEVRSYNEQFF; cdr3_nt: TGTGCCAGCACTTCTACAGGGGAGGTGAGGTCCTACAATGAGCAGTTCTTC
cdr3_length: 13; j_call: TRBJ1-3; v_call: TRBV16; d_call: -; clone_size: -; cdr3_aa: CASSPAPRNTIYF; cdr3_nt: TGTGCCAGCAGCCCCGCGCCCCGAAACACCATATATTTT
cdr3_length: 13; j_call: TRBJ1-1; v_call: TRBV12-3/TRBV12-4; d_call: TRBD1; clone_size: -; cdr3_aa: CASSGQVNTEAFF; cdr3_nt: TGTGCCAGCAGCGGACAGGTGAACACTGAAGCTTTCTTT
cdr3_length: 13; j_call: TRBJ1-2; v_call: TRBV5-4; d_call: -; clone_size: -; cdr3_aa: CASSFGGYYGYTF; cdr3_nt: TGTGCCAGCAGCTTCGGAGGGTACTATGGCTACACCTTC
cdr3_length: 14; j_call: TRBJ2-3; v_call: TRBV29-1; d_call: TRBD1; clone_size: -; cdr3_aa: CSVERDRGIDTQYF; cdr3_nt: TGCAGCGTTGAAAGGGACAGGGGGATAGATACGCAGTATTTT
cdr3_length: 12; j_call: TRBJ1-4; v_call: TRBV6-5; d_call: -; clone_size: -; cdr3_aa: CATRETGEKLFF; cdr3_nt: TGTGCCACCCGGGAAACGGGTGAAAAACTGTTTTTT
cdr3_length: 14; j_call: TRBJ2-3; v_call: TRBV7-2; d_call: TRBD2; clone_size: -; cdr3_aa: CASSLPSGADTQYF; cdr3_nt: TGTGCCAGCAGCCTCCCGAGCGGGGCTGATACGCAGTATTTT
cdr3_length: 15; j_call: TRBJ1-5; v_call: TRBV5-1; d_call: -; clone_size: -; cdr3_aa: CASSRHQYSNQPQHF; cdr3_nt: TGCGCCAGCAGCCGACACCAGTATAGCAATCAGCCCCAGCATTTT
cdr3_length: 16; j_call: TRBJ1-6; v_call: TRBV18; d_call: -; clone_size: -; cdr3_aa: CASSQTGWPYNSPLHF; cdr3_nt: TGTGCCAGCTCACAAACAGGGTGGCCCTATAATTCACCCCTCCACTTT
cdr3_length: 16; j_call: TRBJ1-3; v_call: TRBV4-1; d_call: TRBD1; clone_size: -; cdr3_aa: CASSQGQGPSGNTIYF; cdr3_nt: TGCGCCAGCAGCCAAGGACAGGGGCCCTCTGGAAACACCATATATTTT
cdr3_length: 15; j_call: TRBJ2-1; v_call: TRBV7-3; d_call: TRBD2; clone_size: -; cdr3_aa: CASSASGATYNEQFF; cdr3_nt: TGTGCCAGCAGCGCTAGCGGGGCGACCTACAATGAGCAGTTCTTC
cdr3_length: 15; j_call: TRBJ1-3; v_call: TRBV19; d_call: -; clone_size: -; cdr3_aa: CASSMTWNGTPIQYF; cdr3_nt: TGTGCCAGTAGTATGACCTGGAACGGGACACCCATTCAATATTTT